This T cell receptor (beta chain) appears in the sequencing data of a study of cytomegalovirus exposure and HLA in healthy donors. Overall study: Later analysis reported that the approximately 120 validation repertoires shared the platform of the 650 to 700 first-cohort repertoires.

Comment on this clone: The antigen is not known.

Study-wide points: Reports described diagnosis of cytomegalovirus status by the classifier as highly specific and sensitive.

Germline CDR1 LGHNA, CDR2 YNFKEQ. The CDR3 is 16 amino acids. The J segment lost 0 bases and the V segment lost 2 bases, leaving 3 bases of the junction unmatched. The donors were part of the 120-subject validation cohort, which stood apart from the approximately 640-subject first cohort. Data came from immunoSEQ multiplex PCR; TCRdb stores just in-frame clones and leaves some out. The repertoire holds 140,000 or so clones, with 85% to 90% as singletons. V gene TRBV4-2 combines with J gene TRBJ2-7; 11 bases are shared with TRBD2. The source material was PBMCs. This clonotype was obtained from a woman aged 18-29 years in good health and CMV-seropositive. CDR3 sequence: CASSQLAGGNSYEQYF. As DNA, the CDR3 is TGTGCCAGCAGCCAATTAGCGGGGGGGAACTCCTACGAGCAGTACTTC.